A single sample is the source of the 30 T cell receptor beta chains below, sequenced in a study of T cell responses to AZD1222 COVID-19 vaccine. This table comes from immunoSEQ multiplex PCR, and its TCRdb copy is limited to in-frame clones, with some not included. The sample records fewer than 90,000 clones, around nine tenths being singletons. The specimen was peripheral blood, collected on day 0 of AZD1222 vaccination. The receptors come from an adult in good health.

The chain recombines TRBV19 with TRBJ2-2; D remains ambiguous. Trimming cost V 10 bases and J 2 bases, with 14 bases left between them. Germline V gene lookup returns CDR1 LNHDA and CDR2 SQIVND (reference sequence). The length of the CDR3 is 14 residues. The CDR3 here is CATSDQYNTGELFF. CDR3 bases: TGTGCCACCTCGGACCAATATAACACCGGGGAGCTGTTTTTT.

About this clone itself: This sample also contains other DNA sequences that code for the same CDR3. This chain links TRBV7-9 with TRBJ2-1; 8 bases match TRBD1. Unmatched junction bases numbered 10, after V lost 6 bases and J lost 0 bases. Germline values: CDR1 SEHNR, CDR2 FQNEAQ (reference sequence). This CDR3 region has 17 residues. CDR3 bases: TGTGCCAGCAGGTCCCGGCCAGGGGGCCACTCCTACAATGAGCAGTTCTTC. Translating it yields CASRSRPGGHSYNEQFF.

There are a few counts of this clone. The chain employs TRBV6-1 and TRBJ1-2; D not resolved. Trimming removed 1 base from V and 3 bases from J, with 9 bases in between. The CDR3 consists of 14 residues. Germline V gives CDR1 MNHNS, CDR2 SASEGT. The CDR3 DNA is TGTGCCAGCAGTGAAGGAGGGAGCGACTATGGCTACACCTTC. Its protein is CASSEGGSDYGYTF.

The J gene is TRBJ1-5, the V gene TRBV6-5; TRBD1 aligns across 7 bases. Germline-derived CDR1 and CDR2 are MNHEY and SVGAGI. The CDR3 runs 14 residues. Trimming took 5 bases from V and 6 from J; bases not matched to a gene: 7. Written as DNA, the CDR3 is TGTGCCAGCAGTCCCGGGACAGCGAGTCAGCCCCAGCATTTT. Amino acids: CASSPGTASQPQHF.

The chain links TRBV18 to TRBJ2-4, with 12 bases matching TRBD1. CDR1 and CDR2 from the germline V gene are KGHSH and LQKENI. The CDR3 spans 17 residues. Losses at the gene ends were 3 bases for V and 1 base for J; bases not matched to a gene: 4. The CDR3 reads CASSPPGTGGAKNIQYF. The CDR3 coding sequence is TGTGCCAGCTCACCCCCCGGGACAGGGGGCGCCAAAAACATTCAGTACTTC.

In the case of this clone: Other nucleotide sequences in the sample specify the same CDR3. J is TRBJ1-1 and V is TRBV5-1; D remains unclear. This CDR3 contains 14 residues. Germline CDR1 reads SGHRS; CDR2 reads YFSETQ. Trimming stripped 0 bases from V and 1 base from J, with 7 bases between. The CDR3, as DNA: TGCGCCAGCAGCTTGGCAATCCAGAACACTGAAGCTTTCTTT. This translates into CASSLAIQNTEAFF.

V usage is TRBV6-5 and J usage is TRBJ2-7; TRBD2 matches at 14 bases. The CDR3 has 15 residues. The trim removed 6 bases at V and 5 bases at J, leaving 6 bases unmatched. Germline V lookup: CDR1 MNHEY, CDR2 SVGAGI. The CDR3 reads CASSFGTSGSDEQYF. Written as DNA, the CDR3 is TGTGCCAGCAGCTTCGGGACTAGCGGGAGCGACGAGCAGTACTTC.

The V gene is TRBV9, the J gene TRBJ2-5; 7 nucleotides line up with TRBD2. Germline-derived CDR1 and CDR2 are SGDLS and YYNGEE. The length of the CDR3 is 14 residues. J lost 1 base, V lost 7 bases, and 7 bases had no gene match. The CDR3 bases are TGTGCCAGCCGCGGGAGCGGAGGCCAAGAGACCCAGTACTTC. Translated: CASRGSGGQETQYF.

The J gene is TRBJ1-2, the V gene TRBV13; D may be TRBD1 (6 bases). This CDR3 has 17 amino acids. V shed 5 bases and J shed 3 bases, with 22 bases lying between them. In germline, CDR1 is PRHDT, CDR2 FYEKMQ (reference sequence). The CDR3 region is CASSTQGKGSLDYGYTF. DNA for the CDR3: TGTGCCAGCAGCACCCAGGGGAAGGGGTCGTTGGACTATGGCTACACCTTC.

V and J are TRBV29-1 and TRBJ1-5; no definite D call. The CDR3 loop spans 12 amino acids. From germline, CDR1 is SQVTM and CDR2 ANQGSEA. Deletions cut 4 bases from V and 3 bases from J, with 7 bases between. The CDR3: CSVGALNQPQHF. As DNA, the CDR3 is TGCAGCGTTGGGGCCCTCAATCAGCCCCAGCATTTT.

The rearrangement links TRBV7-9 to TRBJ2-7, with D perhaps being TRBD1 or TRBD2 (5 bases each). V gave up 5 bases and J gave up 5 bases, with 25 bases separating them. The CDR3 runs 17 residues. Germline lookup yields CDR1 SEHNR and CDR2 FQNEAQ (reference sequence). CDR3 nucleotides: TGTGCCAGCAGCCCTGCACCTTACCGGGACCCTCGCCACGAGCAGTACTTC. Protein sequence: CASSPAPYRDPRHEQYF.

The chain employs TRBV27 and TRBJ2-1, with D unclear. Trimming cost V 2 bases and J 5 bases, with 10 bases left between them. CDR1 and CDR2 (germline): MNHEY, SMNVEV (reference sequence). This CDR3 is built from 14 residues. CDR3 DNA sequence: TGTGCCAGCAGTTTAAGGCTAGGCAACAATGAGCAGTTCTTC. Residues: CASSLRLGNNEQFF.

The chain recombines TRBV18 with TRBJ2-2; no clear D. Germline V lookup: CDR1 KGHSH, CDR2 LQKENI. V was shortened by 5 bases and J by 1 base, with 5 bases between the two germline ends. This CDR3 is built from 13 residues. CDR3 sequence (DNA): TGTGCCAGCTCAGAACAGAACACCGGGGAGCTGTTTTTT. Protein: CASSEQNTGELFF.

This clone was recorded once. This chain's CDR3 is CASSRAGPYEQYF. CDR3 sequence (DNA): TGTGCCAGCAGCAGAGCCGGCCCCTACGAGCAGTACTTC. The rearrangement uses TRBV6-6 and TRBJ2-7; D remains unclear. V was pared by 6 bases and J by 2 bases, with 11 bases between. The CDR3 loop spans 13 amino acids. Germline V gives CDR1 MNHNY, CDR2 SVGAGI (reference sequence).

J is TRBJ2-2 and V is TRBV5-4, with unresolved D. V shed 2 bases and J shed 5 bases, with 10 bases lying between them. The germline V gene has CDR1 SGHNT and CDR2 YYREEE (reference sequence). CDR3 length equals 14 residues. The CDR3 reads CASSLPLPTGELFF. The CDR3, as DNA: TGTGCCAGCAGCTTACCCCTACCGACCGGGGAGCTGTTTTTT.

A few counts support this clone. The V call is TRBV27, the J call TRBJ2-7; D is perhaps TRBD2 (6 bases). V was clipped by 5 bases and J by 0 bases, with 17 bases between them. This CDR3 spans 16 amino acids. Germline V lookup: CDR1 MNHEY, CDR2 SMNVEV (reference sequence). The CDR3 DNA reads as TGTGCCAGCAGTCCGGGGACTGGGAGAAGCTCCTACGAGCAGTACTTC. Amino acids: CASSPGTGRSSYEQYF.

This chain connects TRBV27 to TRBJ1-5, with D perhaps matching TRBD1 (5 bases). CDR3 length: 15 amino acids. Trimming took off 4 bases at V and 4 bases at J, with 14 bases between the two ends. Germline V CDR1 and CDR2: MNHEY, SMNVEV (reference sequence). CDR3 in DNA: TGTGCCAGCAGTTCCTACGATGGGGGGAATCAGCCCCAGCATTTT. Encoded protein: CASSSYDGGNQPQHF.

This clone was seen once. The chain links TRBV10-1 to TRBJ2-1; TRBD2 aligns across 14 bases. This CDR3 contains 14 residues. CDR1 is WNHNN and CDR2 is SYGVQD in the germline V gene (reference sequence). V was clipped by 4 bases and J by 9 bases; unmatched bases: 2. CDR3 coding DNA: TGCGCCAGCAGTGTCGGGACTAGCGGGAGTGAGCAGTTCTTC. It codes for CASSVGTSGSEQFF.

In regard to this clone: One junction end disagrees with the germline gene, perhaps due to a read error. V is TRBV11-1 and J is TRBJ1-2; TRBD1 matches 7 bases. This CDR3 comprises 13 residues. The germline V gene has CDR1 SGHAT and CDR2 FQDESV (reference sequence). The CDR3, as DNA: TGTGCCAGCAGCATGGGACAGTACTATGGCTTTGACTTC. Protein: CASSMGQYYGFDF.

The chain joins TRBV2 to TRBJ2-1, with a tentative D call TRBD2 (6 bases). Trimming took off 3 bases at V and 4 bases at J, with 10 bases between the two ends. CDR3 length: 14 amino acids. The germline V gene encodes CDR1 SNHLY and CDR2 FYNNEI. The CDR3 sequence: CASSDWAGYNEQFF. CDR3 DNA: TGTGCCAGCAGTGACTGGGCGGGGTACAATGAGCAGTTCTTC.

The chain links TRBV18 to TRBJ1-1; perhaps TRBD1 as D (5 bases). The germline gives CDR1 KGHSH, CDR2 LQKENI. CDR3 length: 16 amino acids. Trimming pared 6 bases from V and 2 bases from J, leaving 19 bases between. Written as DNA, the CDR3 is TGTGCCAGCTCCAAGAGAGCAAGGACAAGTAACACTGAAGCTTTCTTT. This codes for CASSKRARTSNTEAFF.

The rearrangement uses TRBV5-1 and TRBJ2-2; 12 positions agree with TRBD2. This CDR3 comprises 15 residues. With V trimmed by 4 bases and J by 7 bases, 5 bases remained unmatched. Germline CDR1 is SGHRS and CDR2 is YFSETQ. CDR3 protein: CASSRLAGEVGELFF. The CDR3 DNA follows: TGCGCCAGCAGCAGACTAGCGGGAGAGGTCGGGGAGCTGTTTTTT.

This clone has just a few counts. The V call is TRBV6-5, the J call TRBJ1-5; unclear D gene. The CDR3 has 13 amino acids. The V gene's germline CDR1 is MNHEY and CDR2 SVGAGI. V dropped 8 bases and J dropped 6 bases, with 14 bases sitting between them. This CDR3 reads CASGRAASQPQHF. The CDR3 coding sequence is TGTGCCAGCGGCCGGGCCGCAAGTCAGCCCCAGCATTTT.

The CDR3 nucleotides are TGTGCCAGCAGCTTAGCGGGGCAGATTTATGGCTACACCTTC. As protein: CASSLAGQIYGYTF. The chain joins TRBV7-2 to TRBJ1-2; maybe TRBD1 (5 bases). Between the trimmed V and J ends, which lost 0 bases and 5 bases, there was a span of 10 bases. Germline CDR1 is SGHTA and CDR2 is FQGNSA. This CDR3 comprises 14 residues.

V and J are TRBV30 and TRBJ2-2, with D perhaps assigned TRBD1 or TRBD2 (5 bases each). The V gene lost 4 bases and the J gene lost 3 bases, with 9 bases spanning the gap. This CDR3 is 13 amino acids long. Germline V gene data show CDR1 as GTSNPN and CDR2 as SVGIG (reference sequence). CDR3 DNA sequence: TGTGCCTGGATGGGACCCGACACCGGGGAGCTGTTTTTT. Translation: CAWMGPDTGELFF.

This chain links TRBV30 with TRBJ2-7, with D possibly being TRBD1 (5 bases). V was trimmed by 3 bases and J by 4 bases, leaving 13 bases between them. Germline CDR1 GTSNPN, CDR2 SVGIG (reference sequence). This CDR3 region has 13 residues. The CDR3 loop is CAWRGRQSYEQYF. CDR3 bases: TGTGCCTGGAGGGGAAGACAGAGTTACGAGCAGTACTTC.

The genes are TRBV2 and TRBJ2-1; tentatively, D is TRBD2 (6 bases). CDR1 and CDR2 from the germline V gene are SNHLY and FYNNEI. V lost 7 bases to trimming and J lost 6 bases, with 10 bases between them. The CDR3 covers 12 residues. This CDR3 reads CASMAGRNEQFF. In nucleotides, the CDR3 is TGTGCCAGCATGGCGGGACGCAATGAGCAGTTCTTC. Full variable domain (missing parts from reference TRBV2 and TRBJ2-1): EPEVTQTPSHQVTQMGQEVILRCVPISNHLYFYWYRQILGQKVEFLVSFYNNEISEKSEIFDDQFSVERPDGSNFTLKIRSTKLEDSAMYFCASMAGRNEQFFGPGTRLTVL.

The chain joins TRBV15 to TRBJ1-2; no clear D. The CDR3 consists of 15 residues. The germline gives CDR1 LNHNV, CDR2 YYDKDF (reference sequence). The ends were cut back, 5 bases at V and 3 bases at J, with 16 bases in the middle. The CDR3 nucleotides are TGTGCCACCAGCGGCGACCTAGACGGACACTATGGCTACACCTTC. It translates to CATSGDLDGHYGYTF.

This chain connects TRBV18 to TRBJ1-5; D not certain. The V and J ends lost 3 bases and 11 bases respectively, with 20 bases between them. Germline CDR1 reads KGHSH; CDR2 reads LQKENI. The CDR3 extends over 15 amino acids. This CDR3 reads CASSPRWTQMEAQHF. The CDR3 coding sequence is TGTGCCAGCTCACCGAGGTGGACCCAAATGGAGGCCCAGCATTTT.

This clone was recorded only once. The CDR3 DNA reads as TGTGCCAGCAGTCCTCGACAGGGAATCACAAAACTGTTTTTT. Residues: CASSPRQGITKLFF. The chain uses TRBV28 and TRBJ1-4, with 7 bases that match TRBD1. Looked up from germline, CDR1 is MDHEN and CDR2 is SYDVKM. V was pared by 5 bases and J by 10 bases, with 10 bases of the junction left unmatched. The CDR3 loop spans 14 amino acids.